This TCR beta chain appears in the sequencing data of a study of response to subunit inactivated influenza vaccine listed by TCRdb under 2018. For the wider study: Deep quantitative T cell receptor repertoire profiling was used in the study to track responses to a trivalent subunit inactivated influenza vaccine. What the study reported, not specific to this receptor: The authors suggested that each seasonal influenza vaccination may recruit only a limited number of new T cells.

Comment on this clonotype: Its antigen is unknown. Per-base qualities were not stored, and no clone one base away is much larger.

Taken from the germline V gene, the CDR1 and CDR2 loops are SGDLS and YYNGEE. The CDR3 goes from the cysteine to the phenylalanine over 16 residues. The CDR3 DNA has 48 bases and is translated from base 1. Trimming leaves V shorter by 0 bases and J shorter by 10 bases, with the junction holding 12 bases beyond the gene matches. Library construction relied on RT-PCR. The sequencer listed for this sample is Illumina HiSeq 2500. TCRdb trimmed public reads at Q25 via fastp, called clones via MiXCR and kept in-frame beta chains. Rows matching on CDR3 protein sequence are summarized as one entry with the most common DNA and genes. Here the sample has 290,000 or so distinct CDR3 sequences; over 20% occur a single time. The top ten hold around 10% of the sample.

Recombination linked TRBV9 to TRBJ2-1; 8 bases in between match TRBD2. The origin of this receptor is a man between 50 and 69 years old who received an inactivated influenza vaccine. Donor details come from another sample of the same person, matched by shared clones. Here the sequenced sample was PBMCs from blood, taken less than 22 months after vaccination. The nucleotide sequence is TGTGCCAGCAGCGTAGATCCAGCGGGAGCTCGGGAAGAGCAGTTCTTC. Translated, it reads CASSVDPAGAREEQFF.